The 14 T cell receptor beta chains listed next were all sequenced from one sample in a study of a mutant IDH1 vaccine in newly diagnosed glioma. Time point denoted: week 47, end of study. Every vaccine dose comprised 300 ug of mutant IDH1 20-mer peptide plus topical imiquimod. No antigen is known for these receptors. Produced via immunoSEQ multiplex PCR; TCRdb's table is partial and in-frame only. The data show roughly 50,000 clones, about 80% seen once. Sample: PBMCs, taken from a glioma patient whose treatment included an IDH1 peptide vaccine. The receptor set was obtained from a woman between 35 and 50 years old with glioma. Some clones in this sample may be carry-over from other donors' samples.

The rearrangement links TRBV29-1 to TRBJ1-1; tentatively, D is TRBD1 (6 bases). CDR3 length: 13 amino acids. Germline V CDR1 and CDR2: SQVTM, ANQGSEA. V dropped 4 bases and J dropped 4 bases, with 13 bases sitting between them. CDR3: CSVVARGVTEAFF. CDR3 coding DNA: TGCAGCGTTGTCGCGAGGGGGGTCACTGAAGCTTTCTTT. Together with reference TRBV29-1 and TRBJ1-1, the CDR3 gives the full variable domain: SAVISQKPSRDICQRGTSLTIQCQVDSQVTMMFWYRQQPGQSLTLIATANQGSEATYESGFVIDKFPISRPNLTFSTLTVSNMSPEDSSIYLCSVVARGVTEAFFGQGTRLTVV.

CDR3 coding DNA: TGTGCCAGCAGCCGACAGGGGGACTATAGCAATCAGCCCCAGCATTTT. Translating it yields CASSRQGDYSNQPQHF. V and J are TRBV5-4 and TRBJ1-5, with 9 nucleotides matching TRBD1. V lost 4 bases and J lost 0; bases outside the gene matches: 5. Germline V CDR1 and CDR2: SGHNT, YYREEE (reference sequence). The CDR3 loop spans 16 amino acids.

This clone was counted only a few times. The V gene is TRBV5-1, the J gene TRBJ1-4; 7 positions match TRBD1. The V and J ends lost 0 bases and 4 bases, in that order; junction bases with no gene match: 6. The CDR3 loop spans 16 amino acids. CDR1 and CDR2 from the germline V gene are SGHRS and YFSETQ. The CDR3 spells CASSLGQGGVNEKLFF. CDR3 coding DNA: TGCGCCAGCAGCTTGGGACAGGGTGGGGTTAATGAAAAACTGTTTTTT.

The chain joins TRBV30 to TRBJ1-2; D uncertain. Trimming removed 8 bases at V and 0 bases at J, with 4 bases between. Germline CDR1 reads GTSNPN; CDR2 reads SVGIG (reference sequence). The CDR3 runs 10 residues. As DNA, the CDR3 is TGTGCCACCTCTAACTATGGCTACACCTTC. Translation gives CATSNYGYTF.

This sequence joins TRBV21-1 and TRBJ2-3; the table's D call TRBD2 went unverified against the DNA. TRBV21-1 is given as a pseudogene. The CDR3 is 21 amino acids. The CDR3 DNA is TGTGCCAGCAGCAAAGTTGGACTATCTGGACTAGCGGGGGGTACGAGGGATACGCAGTATTTT. Translating gives CASSKVGLSGLAGGTRDTQYF.

The chain joins TRBV5-1 to TRBJ2-3; a possible D gene is TRBD1 (5 bases). Trimming took off 1 base at V and 0 bases at J, with 9 bases between the two ends. The CDR3 covers 15 residues. Germline V gene sequence: CDR1 SGHRS, CDR2 YFSETQ. This CDR3 reads CASSLTGASTDTQYF. As DNA, the CDR3 is TGCGCCAGCAGCTTGACAGGCGCTAGCACAGATACGCAGTATTTT. Filled out from reference TRBV5-1 and TRBJ2-3, the complete variable domain reads KAGVTQTPRYLIKTRGQQVTLSCSPISGHRSVSWYQQTPGQGLQFLFEYFSETQRNKGNFPGRFSGRQFSNSRSEMNVSTLELGDSALYLCASSLTGASTDTQYFGPGTRLTVL.

The chain couples TRBV5-8 to TRBJ1-4; the D is unclear. The CDR3 runs 14 residues. The germline V and J ends were trimmed by 2 bases and 5 bases, with 10 bases remaining between them. CDR1 and CDR2 (germline): SGHTS, YDEGEE. For the CDR3, the DNA is TGTGCCAGCAGCTTAGCAGGACTAAATGAAAAACTGTTTTTT. The encoded protein is CASSLAGLNEKLFF.

V gene TRBV5-6 combines with J gene TRBJ1-4; 8 bases map to TRBD1. Germline V CDR1 and CDR2: SGHDT, YYEEEE. CDR3 length: 15 amino acids. The V and J ends lost 1 base and 7 bases, in that order; junction bases with no gene match: 6. The CDR3 DNA reads TGTGCCAGCAGCTTGACAGGACAGGGAGGTGAAAAACTGTTTTTT. It is translated as CASSLTGQGGEKLFF.

The V gene is TRBV7-2, the J gene TRBJ1-1; unclear D gene. The germline V gene has CDR1 SGHTA and CDR2 FQGNSA. V dropped 3 bases and J dropped 1 base, with 9 bases sitting between them. The CDR3 is made up of 14 amino acids. Here the CDR3 reads CASSFGSANTEAFF. The CDR3 DNA is TGTGCCAGCAGCTTTGGGTCGGCGAACACTGAAGCTTTCTTT.

V usage is TRBV2 and J usage is TRBJ2-7; 8 nucleotides line up with TRBD2. CDR1 is SNHLY and CDR2 is FYNNEI in the germline V gene. The trim removed 6 bases at V and 0 bases at J, leaving 16 bases unmatched. This CDR3 has 18 amino acids. The DNA of the CDR3 is TGTGCCAGCAGCCCCACCACTTCCAGCGGGGGCCTCTCCTACGAGCAGTACTTC. Encoded protein: CASSPTTSSGGLSYEQYF.

The chain is built from TRBV6-1 and TRBJ1-3; D uncertain. The germline V and J ends were trimmed by 4 bases and 6 bases, with 10 bases remaining between them. The CDR3 spans 13 residues. CDR1 is MNHNS and CDR2 is SASEGT in the germline V gene. The CDR3 DNA reads as TGTGCCAGCAGTGTTACAATTCAAAACACCATATATTTT. Its translation: CASSVTIQNTIYF.

The chain links TRBV5-6 to TRBJ1-5; D is undetermined. The germline CDR1 and CDR2 sequences are SGHDT and YYEEEE. Trimming cost V 5 bases and J 0 bases, with 18 bases left between them. The CDR3 covers 17 residues. The CDR3 DNA reads TGTGCCAGCAGTTCTTTCGGCGGGCGCTATAGCAATCAGCCCCAGCATTTT. It codes for CASSSFGGRYSNQPQHF.

The chain combines TRBV10-1 with TRBJ1-1, with D unclear. Trimming cost V 8 bases and J 6 bases, with 13 bases left between them. The CDR3 totals 12 residues. Germline V gene data show CDR1 as WNHNN and CDR2 as SYGVQD (reference sequence). The CDR3 loop reads CASGPSEAEAFF. CDR3 nucleotide sequence: TGCGCCAGCGGACCTTCCGAGGCTGAAGCTTTCTTT.

This clone was found once. The V call is TRBV5-4, the J call TRBJ2-5; 11 nucleotides align to TRBD2. The CDR3 totals 15 residues. With 0 bases clipped from V and 5 bases from J, the junction kept 3 bases outside the gene matches. CDR1 SGHNT and CDR2 YYREEE come from the germline V gene (reference sequence). The CDR3 is CASSLEASGGETQYF. DNA for the CDR3: TGTGCCAGCAGCTTGGAGGCTAGCGGGGGGGAGACCCAGTACTTC.